These 11 T cell receptor beta chains originate from one sample sequenced in a study of identical twins. TCRdb reprocessed the 5' RACE reads with MiXCR, giving one entry per CDR3 protein. The table records 400,000 to 600,000 distinct CDR3 sequences, 20% to 25% of them present only once. In addition, the sample was reused for a study of yellow fever vaccine responses in identical twins.

The sample comprised CD4+ T cells sorted from blood. The receptors originated from a young woman in good health.

This clonotype was picked up many times. This chain joins TRBV11-2 and TRBJ2-2; TRBD1 might be the D (6 bases). CDR1 is SGHAT and CDR2 is FQNNGV in the germline V gene. CDR3 length equals 13 residues. Deletions cut 6 bases from V and 4 bases from J, with 9 bases between. CDR3 sequence reads: CASSSTGTGELFF. The CDR3, as DNA: TGTGCCAGCAGTTCGACAGGCACCGGGGAGCTGTTTTTT.

The V and J genes are TRBV20-1 and TRBJ2-2; 9 bases fit TRBD2. Per germline, CDR1 DFQATT and CDR2 SNEGSKA (reference sequence). This CDR3 is 15 amino acids long. J was trimmed by 4 bases and V by 0 bases; bases with no gene match: 3. In nucleotides, the CDR3 is TGCAGTGCTAGAGACAGCGGGAGGATCACCGGGGAGCTGTTTTTT. Its translation is CSARDSGRITGELFF.

The chain recombines TRBV29-1 with TRBJ2-1; 8 nucleotides align to TRBD2. CDR3 size: 16 residues. With V trimmed by 4 bases and J by 3 bases, 11 bases remained unmatched. Per germline, CDR1 SQVTM and CDR2 ANQGSEA. CDR3 sequence (DNA): TGCAGCGTTGTCTCCCGGGGACTAGATCTCTACAATGAGCAGTTCTTC. Translating gives CSVVSRGLDLYNEQFF.

There are a few counts of this clonotype. The chain combines TRBV20-1 with TRBJ2-1, with 12 bases aligning to TRBD2. The junction had 7 bases not matched to a gene; V was cut back by 4 bases and J by 9 bases. Germline V lookup: CDR1 DFQATT, CDR2 SNEGSKA (reference sequence). CDR3 length: 14 amino acids. Here the CDR3 reads CSAKLAGGPGEQFF. The DNA of the CDR3 is TGCAGTGCTAAGCTAGCGGGAGGGCCTGGTGAGCAGTTCTTC.

The rearrangement joins TRBV9 to TRBJ2-2, with 9 nucleotides matching TRBD1. Trimming cost V 3 bases and J 6 bases; bases outside gene matches: 9. Germline loops: CDR1 SGDLS, CDR2 YYNGEE. The CDR3 sequence is 16 residues long. The CDR3 loop is CASSAVGTGSPGELFF. As DNA, the CDR3 is TGTGCCAGCAGCGCGGTGGGGACAGGGAGCCCCGGGGAGCTGTTTTTT.

This clonotype was picked up a small number of times. V and J are TRBV27 and TRBJ2-1; TRBD2 matches 9 bases. Germline V gene data show CDR1 as MNHEY and CDR2 as SMNVEV (reference sequence). This CDR3 spans 16 amino acids. V shed 6 bases and J 9 bases; nucleotides not matched to a gene: 15. CDR3 nucleotides: TGTGCCAGCAGCCTGGCCGGGACTAGCTCGTCCGGTGAGCAGTTCTTC. This sequence encodes CASSLAGTSSSGEQFF.

The table lists this clonotype with a few counts. The V and J genes are TRBV11-2 and TRBJ2-7, with TRBD2 matching 11 bases. V gave up 5 bases and J gave up 6 bases; unmatched junction bases: 3. The V gene's germline CDR1 is SGHAT and CDR2 FQNNGV. The CDR3 length is 13 residues. The CDR3 coding sequence is TGTGCCAGCAGCCCAGGACTAGCGGGCGAGCAGTACTTC. Protein: CASSPGLAGEQYF.

The chain recombines TRBV12-3 or TRBV12-4 with TRBJ2-3; 13 bases line up with TRBD2. The ends lost 7 bases at V and 3 bases at J; junction bases unmatched: 10. The CDR3 is 17 amino acids. The CDR3 DNA reads as TGTGCCAGCAACGCAGGACTAGCGGGAGCACAGACAGATACGCAGTATTTT. Amino acids: CASNAGLAGAQTDTQYF.

This clonotype was counted only a few times. DNA of the CDR3: TGTGCCAGCGTGGCCGAAAACCTGAACACCGGGGAGCTGTTTTTT. Translated: CASVAENLNTGELFF. The V gene is TRBV7-9, the J gene TRBJ2-2; D is uncertain. The ends were cut back, 8 bases at V and 1 base at J, with 14 bases in the middle. The germline V gene encodes CDR1 SEHNR and CDR2 FQNEAQ (reference sequence). CDR3 size: 15 residues.

This clonotype was counted only a few times. The chain combines TRBV9 with TRBJ2-7, with D unclear. The CDR3 loop spans 10 amino acids. V was clipped by 7 bases and J by 3 bases, with 5 bases between them. Germline loops: CDR1 SGDLS, CDR2 YYNGEE. The CDR3 sequence is CASGFYEQYF. Here the CDR3 DNA reads TGTGCCAGCGGCTTCTACGAGCAGTACTTC.

There are a few counts of this clonotype. V usage is TRBV25-1 and J usage is TRBJ2-3; 11 nucleotides agree with TRBD2. CDR3 length: 17 residues. Germline CDR1 MGHDK, CDR2 SYGVNS. V shed 3 bases, J shed 0 bases, and the junction held 5 bases outside the gene matches. The CDR3 nucleotides are TGTGCCAGCAGTGACCCTCGGACTAGCGGGAGCACAGATACGCAGTATTTT. Its translation is CASSDPRTSGSTDTQYF.